The 31 T cell receptor beta chains presented below share a single source sample, sequenced in a study of cytomegalovirus exposure and HLA in healthy donors. It was with 60 Vbeta and 13 Jbeta primers that the PCR ran. Using immunoSEQ multiplex PCR, the repertoire was profiled, and TCRdb retains in-frame clones only, with some absent. The sample contains about 150,000 clones, around 75% of which appear only once. The specimen was PBMCs. The receptors here all came from a human donor in good health.

This clone was counted between two and nine times. V gene TRBV25-1 combines with J gene TRBJ2-1; no clear D gene. Per the germline V gene, CDR1 is MGHDK and CDR2 is SYGVNS. The CDR3 runs to 15 residues. V lost 2 bases, J lost 4 bases, and 12 bases lay in between. The CDR3 region is CASSEQSGFYNEQFF. Here the CDR3 DNA reads TGTGCCAGCAGTGAACAGTCAGGATTTTACAATGAGCAGTTCTTC.

The chain has TRBV9 and TRBJ2-4, with 12 bases matching TRBD2. CDR1 is SGDLS and CDR2 is YYNGEE in the germline V gene. The CDR3 extends over 20 amino acids. The ends lost 0 bases at V and 2 bases at J; junction bases unmatched: 12. The CDR3 protein is CASSVGPIGLAGGPKNIQYF. CDR3 sequence (DNA): TGTGCCAGCAGCGTAGGTCCAATAGGTCTAGCGGGAGGGCCCAAAAACATTCAGTACTTC.

V is TRBV4-1 and J is TRBJ2-3, with D tentatively TRBD1 (5 bases). This CDR3 spans 17 amino acids. CDR1 and CDR2 (germline): MGHRA, YSYEKL. V was shortened by 3 bases and J by 2 bases, with 18 bases between the two germline ends. The CDR3 region has the DNA TGCGCCAGCAGCCACTACTTGAGCTCTGGGGCCACAGATACGCAGTATTTT. The encoded protein is CASSHYLSSGATDTQYF.

A few counts support this clone. This CDR3 is CASSEAPPRGNQPQHF. For the CDR3, the DNA is TGTGCCAGCAGTGAAGCCCCCCCCCGGGGCAATCAGCCCCAGCATTTT. The genes are TRBV6-1 and TRBJ1-5, with D hard to call. Germline values: CDR1 MNHNS, CDR2 SASEGT. Trimming left V 0 bases short and J 2 bases short, with 11 bases between. This CDR3 region has 16 residues.

The J gene is TRBJ1-1, the V gene TRBV28, with D perhaps matching TRBD1 (5 bases). Germline values: CDR1 MDHEN, CDR2 SYDVKM. V lost 6 bases to trimming and J lost 0 bases, with 11 bases between them. This CDR3 region has 14 residues. CDR3 sequence: CASRVTGMNTEAFF. In nucleotides, the CDR3 is TGTGCCAGCAGGGTTACAGGAATGAACACTGAAGCTTTCTTT.

The chain joins TRBV7-9 to TRBJ1-6; 7 bases line up with TRBD1. The CDR3 sequence is 16 residues long. Germline CDR1 reads SEHNR; CDR2 reads FQNEAQ (reference sequence). V lost 2 bases and J lost 6; bases outside the gene matches: 7. The CDR3 nucleotides are TGTGCCAGCAGCTTACTACCGGGACAGACTAATTCACCCCTCCACTTT. This translates into CASSLLPGQTNSPLHF.

This clone was detected only once. The V and J genes are TRBV2 and TRBJ2-1; TRBD2 is a possible D gene (6 bases). This CDR3 is built from 11 residues. Trimming removed 6 bases at V and 10 bases at J, with 10 bases between. Germline loops: CDR1 SNHLY, CDR2 FYNNEI. CDR3 DNA: TGTGCCAGCAGGGGTGGGAGGGAGCAGTTCTTC. Translating it yields CASRGGREQFF.

The gene calls are TRBV19 and TRBJ1-2; no firm D call. Trimming took off 3 bases at V and 0 bases at J, with 11 bases between the two ends. The germline V gene encodes CDR1 LNHDA and CDR2 SQIVND (reference sequence). This CDR3 has 15 residues. CDR3 residues: CASSIRLTTNYGYTF. CDR3 coding DNA: TGTGCCAGTAGTATCCGGCTGACAACTAACTATGGCTACACCTTC.

This sequence joins TRBV2 and TRBJ1-5; D may be TRBD1 (6 bases). The CDR3 contains 16 residues. Germline CDR1 and CDR2: SNHLY and FYNNEI. The germline V and J ends were trimmed by 5 bases and 2 bases, with 16 bases remaining between them. CDR3: CASSYRVYGGNQPQHF. CDR3 nucleotides: TGTGCCAGCAGTTACAGGGTTTACGGCGGCAATCAGCCCCAGCATTTT.

The rearrangement uses TRBV7-3 and TRBJ2-1, with 8 bases fitting TRBD2. This CDR3 spans 16 amino acids. Germline V gene lookup returns CDR1 SGHTA and CDR2 FQGTGA. J gave up 6 bases and V 1 base, and 8 bases lay outside the gene matches. CDR3 residues: CASSLSRAGLGNEQFF. CDR3 DNA: TGTGCCAGCAGCTTAAGTAGGGCGGGACTAGGCAATGAGCAGTTCTTC.

The chain joins TRBV9 to TRBJ1-1; D is undetermined. Germline CDR1 SGDLS, CDR2 YYNGEE. This CDR3 is built from 14 residues. V lost 4 bases and J lost 5, with 15 bases in between. The chain's CDR3 is CASSPTLGATEAFF. DNA for the CDR3: TGTGCCAGCAGCCCCACTTTAGGAGCGACTGAAGCTTTCTTT.

The CDR3 sequence is CACTSGGYQETQYF. CDR3 nucleotides: TGTGCCTGTACTAGCGGGGGGTACCAAGAGACCCAGTACTTC. The rearrangement uses TRBV30 and TRBJ2-5; 12 bases align to TRBD2. The CDR3 sequence is 14 residues long. Germline loops: CDR1 GTSNPN, CDR2 SVGIG (reference sequence). The V and J ends lost 6 bases and 0 bases, in that order; junction bases with no gene match: 2.

The chain joins TRBV7-2 to TRBJ1-4, with 9 bases lining up with TRBD1. V shed 4 bases and J 6 bases; nucleotides not matched to a gene: 9. The CDR3 runs to 16 residues. The germline gives CDR1 SGHTA, CDR2 FQGNSA. CDR3 nucleotide sequence: TGTGCCAGCAGCTCTGGGGGGGGACAGGGTTATGAAAAACTGTTTTTT. Translating gives CASSSGGGQGYEKLFF. Filled out from reference TRBV7-2 and TRBJ1-4, the complete variable domain reads GAGVSQSPSNKVTEKGKDVELRCDPISGHTALYWYRQSLGQGLEFLIYFQGNSAPDKSGLPSDRFSAERTGGSVSTLTIQRTQQEDSAVYLCASSSGGGQGYEKLFFGSGTQLSVL.

The rearrangement joins TRBV13 to TRBJ1-4, with D possibly being TRBD1 (6 bases). This CDR3 comprises 15 residues. Trimming removed 0 bases from V and 6 bases from J, with 11 bases in between. CDR1 is PRHDT and CDR2 is FYEKMQ in the germline V gene (reference sequence). CDR3 bases: TGTGCCAGCAGCTTAGGCGGGACAATGGATGAAAAACTGTTTTTT. Translated, it gives CASSLGGTMDEKLFF. Full variable domain (missing parts from reference TRBV13 and TRBJ1-4): AAGVIQSPRHLIKEKRETATLKCYPIPRHDTVYWYQQGPGQDPQFLISFYEKMQSDKGSIPDRFSAQQFSDYHSELNMSSLELGDSALYFCASSLGGTMDEKLFFGSGTQLSVL.

The V and J genes are TRBV27 and TRBJ2-1; 11 bases agree with TRBD2. Germline trimming cut 1 base from V and 6 bases from J; bases unmatched to any gene: 14. CDR3 length equals 19 residues. Germline V gives CDR1 MNHEY, CDR2 SMNVEV (reference sequence). CDR3 nucleotides: TGTGCCAGCAGTTTATTACCCTTGACTAGCGGGACCCCTGGCAATGAGCAGTTCTTC. It yields the protein CASSLLPLTSGTPGNEQFF.

In DNA, the CDR3 is TGTGCCAGCAGCTTGAGTCTAGCCAAAAACATTCAGTACTTC. Its translation: CASSLSLAKNIQYF. The chain combines TRBV7-8 with TRBJ2-4; D remains unclear. The CDR3 runs 14 residues. Germline lookup yields CDR1 SGHVS and CDR2 FQNEAQ. The germline V and J ends were trimmed by 3 bases and 0 bases, with 6 bases remaining between them.

This clone has just one count. The rearrangement joins TRBV7-2 to TRBJ2-5, with D possibly being TRBD1 (5 bases). V was shortened by 2 bases and J by 5 bases, with 12 bases between the two germline ends. Germline V gene lookup returns CDR1 SGHTA and CDR2 FQGNSA. The CDR3 extends over 14 amino acids. CDR3 in DNA: TGTGCCAGCAGCTTATTGGACATTGTCGAGACCCAGTACTTC. It codes for CASSLLDIVETQYF.

The V and J genes are TRBV27 and TRBJ1-1; D not certain. V was clipped by 3 bases and J by 1 base, with 6 bases between them. CDR3 length: 13 residues. Germline V gene lookup returns CDR1 MNHEY and CDR2 SMNVEV (reference sequence). CDR3 residues: CASSFPGNTEAFF. The CDR3 nucleotides are TGTGCCAGCAGTTTTCCAGGGAACACTGAAGCTTTCTTT.

Here the CDR3 DNA reads TGTGCCACCTCCATAGCCCACATGAACACTGAAGCTTTCTTT. It is translated as CATSIAHMNTEAFF. The rearrangement joins TRBV7-2 to TRBJ1-1, with D unresolved. CDR1 is SGHTA, CDR2 FQGNSA, per germline. The CDR3 extends over 14 amino acids. Trimming cost V 10 bases and J 0 bases, with 15 bases left between them.

V is TRBV19 and J is TRBJ1-5; TRBD1 might be the D (5 bases). This CDR3 spans 15 amino acids. Trimming took off 5 bases at V and 0 bases at J, with 11 bases between the two ends. Looked up from germline, CDR1 is LNHDA and CDR2 is SQIVND (reference sequence). CDR3 loop: CASSYGHYSNQPQHF. The CDR3 DNA reads TGTGCCAGTAGTTACGGACACTATAGCAATCAGCCCCAGCATTTT.

The table lists this clone with a few counts. The chain employs TRBV19 and TRBJ2-5, with 9 bases matching TRBD1. V lost 7 bases to trimming and J lost 0 bases; unmatched junction nucleotides: 6. Germline CDR1 LNHDA, CDR2 SQIVND (reference sequence). The CDR3 runs to 15 residues. The CDR3 bases are TGTGCCAGTACACAGGGGGCCGGGTACCAAGAGACCCAGTACTTC. Protein product: CASTQGAGYQETQYF.

The rearrangement joins TRBV7-4 to TRBJ2-3; tentatively, D is TRBD1 (5 bases). The CDR3 runs 16 residues. Trimming shortened V by 0 bases and J by 2 bases, and 12 bases separated the two germline ends. Germline assignment: CDR1 SGHVT and CDR2 SQSDAQ. The CDR3 reads CASSLAGARITDTQYF. DNA of the CDR3: TGTGCCAGCAGCTTAGCTGGGGCACGCATCACAGATACGCAGTATTTT.

The V call is TRBV5-4, the J call TRBJ1-2, with D possibly being TRBD1 (5 bases). CDR3 length equals 18 residues. V shed 0 bases and J shed 4 bases, with 22 bases lying between them. CDR1 and CDR2 (germline): SGHNT, YYREEE (reference sequence). The CDR3 DNA follows: TGTGCCAGCAGCTTGGCCCCTGGGTCCCCGCGGGGGGGCTATGGCTACACCTTC. Translated, it gives CASSLAPGSPRGGYGYTF.

The chain has TRBV7-2 and TRBJ2-3, with D tentatively TRBD2 (6 bases). CDR1 is SGHTA and CDR2 is FQGNSA in the germline V gene. This CDR3 contains 15 residues. The V and J ends lost 3 bases and 3 bases respectively, with 13 bases between them. This chain's CDR3 is CASSFGGITTDTQYF. Written as DNA, the CDR3 is TGTGCCAGCAGCTTCGGCGGGATCACTACAGATACGCAGTATTTT.

This clone was observed a few times. The chain links TRBV7-9 to TRBJ2-7; 14 positions match TRBD2. J was trimmed by 5 bases and V by 7 bases; bases with no gene match: 7. The CDR3 consists of 15 residues. CDR1 and CDR2 (germline): SEHNR, FQNEAQ (reference sequence). The CDR3 DNA is TGTGCCAGCACTCGGACTAGCGGGGGGCCCCACGAGCAGTACTTC. It specifies CASTRTSGGPHEQYF.

The rearrangement uses TRBV5-4 and TRBJ2-1, with 9 bases that match TRBD1. Trimming cost V 3 bases and J 7 bases; bases outside gene matches: 5. This CDR3 contains 14 residues. The germline V gene has CDR1 SGHNT and CDR2 YYREEE (reference sequence). CDR3 loop: CASSSNDRGNEQFF. The CDR3 bases are TGTGCCAGCAGCTCGAACGACAGGGGGAATGAGCAGTTCTTC. Complete variable domain (other parts from reference TRBV5-4 and TRBJ2-1): ETGVTQSPTHLIKTRGQQVTLRCSSQSGHNTVSWYQQALGQGPQFIFQYYREEENGRGNFPPRFSGLQFPNYSSELNVNALELDDSALYLCASSSNDRGNEQFFGPGTRLTVL.

This sequence joins TRBV19 and TRBJ1-5; a possible D gene is TRBD1 (5 bases). V was clipped by 6 bases and J by 4 bases, with 7 bases between them. Germline V gives CDR1 LNHDA, CDR2 SQIVND (reference sequence). This CDR3 is 12 amino acids long. CDR3 coding DNA: TGTGCCAGTAGCGGGGGGAATCAGCCCCAGCATTTT. Its translation is CASSGGNQPQHF.

V is TRBV29-1 and J is TRBJ2-2, with 7 bases aligning to TRBD1. Losses at the gene ends were 5 bases for V and 0 bases for J; bases not matched to a gene: 0. Germline assignment: CDR1 SQVTM and CDR2 ANQGSEA. The CDR3 runs to 13 residues. CDR3: CSVTGANTGELFF. In DNA form, the CDR3 reads TGCAGCGTTACAGGGGCGAACACCGGGGAGCTGTTTTTT.

The chain recombines TRBV7-3 with TRBJ1-4; D perhaps matches TRBD1 (5 bases). Germline V gives CDR1 SGHTA, CDR2 FQGTGA. CDR3 length: 13 amino acids. Deletions cut 2 bases from V and 7 bases from J, with 8 bases between. In DNA, the CDR3 is TGTGCCAGCAGCTTAGATAGGGGTGAAAAACTGTTTTTT. Translating gives CASSLDRGEKLFF.

The V gene is TRBV28, the J gene TRBJ2-7; TRBD2 matches 10 bases. Germline V CDR1 and CDR2: MDHEN, SYDVKM. The J segment lost 2 bases and the V segment lost 2 bases, leaving 9 bases of the junction unmatched. The CDR3 spans 17 residues. The CDR3 reads CASSLALAGVPTYEQYF. The CDR3 nucleotides are TGTGCCAGCAGTTTAGCGCTAGCGGGAGTCCCAACCTACGAGCAGTACTTC.

The chain couples TRBV9 to TRBJ1-3, with D uncertain. The CDR3 has 13 residues. The V gene lost 5 bases and the J gene lost 4 bases, with 10 bases spanning the gap. CDR1 and CDR2 from the germline V gene are SGDLS and YYNGEE. The CDR3 coding sequence is TGTGCCAGCAGACACCATTCCGGAAACACCATATATTTT. This gives the protein CASRHHSGNTIYF.